Listed below are T cell receptor beta chains from one sample, sequenced in a study of T cell responses to AZD1222 COVID-19 vaccine. The data were produced by immunoSEQ multiplex PCR, yet TCRdb's version contains in-frame clones alone and is incomplete. The table lists around 120,000 clones, under 95% of them singletons. Sequencing was performed on peripheral blood, taken 28 days after the second AZD1222 dose. The receptors were gathered from an adult who received the AZD1222 COVID-19 vaccine. CDR3s leave out the opening cysteine and the closing phenylalanine or tryptophan. Clone size appears in some rows only: once, few, many, or a class for an expanded clone.

>TRBJ1-3|TRBV30|-
AWSVSLGISGNTIY
>TRBJ2-2|TRBV7-9|-
ASSFGLAGSGELF
>TRBJ1-3|TRBV18|once
ASSDMGRTVAGNTIY
>TRBJ1-6|TRBV7-2|-
ASSPRGSLGSPLH
>TRBJ2-1|TRBV9|-
ASADGTSSGNEQF
>TRBJ1-5|TRBV28|-
ASSFHGGQPQH
>TRBJ1-2|TRBV5-6|-
ASSPTGAGGYT
>TRBJ2-7|TRBV6-2/TRBV6-3|-
ASSYSRSYEQY
>TRBJ2-7|TRBV7-9|once
ASSLVVAEQY
>TRBJ2-1|TRBV11-2|-
ASSTSRYNEQF
>TRBJ2-5|TRBV6-1|-
ASSEALAGGETQY
>TRBJ1-3|TRBV25-1|-
ASSGDKGWVNSGNTIY
>TRBJ1-1|TRBV7-9|-
ASRSWEVNTEAF
>TRBJ2-7|TRBV4-3|-
ASSQARTASEQY
>TRBJ1-2|TRBV4-3|-
ASSQDKGAFGYT
>TRBJ2-3|TRBV5-1|once
ASRIGQDTDTQY
>TRBJ1-5|TRBV6-2/TRBV6-3|-
ASSRGGFNQPQH
>TRBJ1-2|TRBV7-3|-
ASSLTGTSYGYT
>TRBJ2-3|TRBV19|-
ASSIEGGQVRGTDTQY
>TRBJ1-1|TRBV28|-
ASSLPGQGFTGTEAF
>TRBJ2-3|TRBV27|-
ASSRTSGLTDTQY
>TRBJ1-5|TRBV9|-
ASSPSDRVNQPQH
>TRBJ1-1|TRBV6-5|-
ASSNPTEAF
>TRBJ1-3|TRBV5-1|-
ASSFMTSGNTIY
>TRBJ2-3|TRBV11-2|-
ASSPGGLAGDTQY
>TRBJ1-1|TRBV5-1|once
ASSLGTGDTEAF
>TRBJ2-5|TRBV5-1|-
ASSLAGAGGGETQY
>TRBJ1-5|TRBV30|once
AWSVQVNQPQH
>TRBJ2-7|TRBV7-2|-
ASSPDRGREQY
>TRBJ2-5|TRBV27|-
ATARDRRQETQY
>TRBJ2-7|TRBV5-1|few
ASSLARGVHEQY
>TRBJ2-5|TRBV6-5|-
ASSYGGLETQY
>TRBJ1-2|TRBV30|-
AGIQGIHGYT
>TRBJ2-5|TRBV30|-
AWSLGSLQETQY
>TRBJ1-5|TRBV19|-
ASSIVTGGSQPQH
>TRBJ2-7|TRBV30|-
AWSVLAQAEQY
>TRBJ2-7|TRBV5-5|-
ASSLLGLSYEQY
>TRBJ1-1|TRBV9|-
ASSSGVLNTEAF
>TRBJ2-1|TRBV6-5|-
ASSKLNEQF
>TRBJ1-1|TRBV18|-
ASSPIQGEAF
>TRBJ2-3|TRBV5-4|once
ASSPRVPNTDTQY